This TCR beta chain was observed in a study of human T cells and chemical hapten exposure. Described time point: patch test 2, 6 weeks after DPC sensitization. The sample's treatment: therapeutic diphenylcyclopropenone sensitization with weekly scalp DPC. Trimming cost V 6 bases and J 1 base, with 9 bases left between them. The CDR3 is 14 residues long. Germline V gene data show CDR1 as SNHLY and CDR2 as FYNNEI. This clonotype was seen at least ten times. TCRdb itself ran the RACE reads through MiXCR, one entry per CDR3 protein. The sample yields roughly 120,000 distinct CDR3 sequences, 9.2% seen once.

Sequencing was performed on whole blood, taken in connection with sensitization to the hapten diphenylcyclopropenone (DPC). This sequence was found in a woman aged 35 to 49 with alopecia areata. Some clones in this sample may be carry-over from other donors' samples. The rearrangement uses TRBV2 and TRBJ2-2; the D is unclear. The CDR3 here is CASRSEMNTGELFF. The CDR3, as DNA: TGTGCCAGCAGGTCTGAGATGAACACCGGGGAGCTGTTTTTT.